This T cell receptor (beta chain) was recorded in a study of blood T cell repertoires in COVID-19. Clones were read by immunoSEQ multiplex PCR, and TCRdb kept only the in-frame ones, dropping some. This sample has more than 150,000 clones, with about 88% found just once. The CDR3 covers 13 residues. Germline values: CDR1 LNHNV, CDR2 YYDKDF (reference sequence). V lost 4 bases, J lost 3 bases, and 10 bases lay in between. The TCR was taken from a man aged 18 to 35 with acute or convalescent COVID-19. The J gene is TRBJ2-7, the V gene TRBV15; no reliable D call. Sequenced material: peripheral blood. The CDR3 sequence is CATSKVASYEQYF. The CDR3 DNA reads as TGTGCCACCAGCAAGGTGGCTAGCTACGAGCAGTACTTC.